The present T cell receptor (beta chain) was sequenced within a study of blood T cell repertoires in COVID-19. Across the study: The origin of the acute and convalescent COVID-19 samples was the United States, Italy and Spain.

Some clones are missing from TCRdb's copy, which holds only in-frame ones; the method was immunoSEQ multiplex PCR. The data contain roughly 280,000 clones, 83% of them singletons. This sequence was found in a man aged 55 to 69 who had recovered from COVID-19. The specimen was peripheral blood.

CDR3 DNA: TGTGCCAGCAGCTTGGTCGGAGGTGAGCAGTACTTC. Protein product: CASSLVGGEQYF. The chain recombines TRBV5-8 with TRBJ2-7; D may be TRBD2 (5 bases). This CDR3 is 12 amino acids long. The V end was cut by 0 bases, the J end by 7 bases, with 8 bases between. Germline values: CDR1 SGHTS, CDR2 YDEGEE.